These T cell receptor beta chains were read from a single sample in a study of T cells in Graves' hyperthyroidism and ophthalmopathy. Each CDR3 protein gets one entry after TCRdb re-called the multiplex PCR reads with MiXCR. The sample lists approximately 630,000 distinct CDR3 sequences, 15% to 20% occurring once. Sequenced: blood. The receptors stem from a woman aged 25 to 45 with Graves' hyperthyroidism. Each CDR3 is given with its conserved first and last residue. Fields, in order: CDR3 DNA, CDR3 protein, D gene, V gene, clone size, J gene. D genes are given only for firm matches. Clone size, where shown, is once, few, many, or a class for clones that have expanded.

CDR3 DNA: TGTGCCAGCGGTGTCTCAGCGGGAGAGATCGATGAGCAGTTCTTC; CDR3 protein: CASGVSAGEIDEQFF; D gene: TRBD2; V gene: TRBV6-4; clone size: .; J gene: TRBJ2-1
CDR3 DNA: TGTGCCAGCAGTTTAGGAGGGTTGGCAGATACGCAGTATTTT; CDR3 protein: CASSLGGLADTQYF; D gene: .; V gene: TRBV27; clone size: many; J gene: TRBJ2-3
CDR3 DNA: TGTGCCAGCAGTGACCGGGACACCCTTGAGCCCCAGCATTTT; CDR3 protein: CASSDRDTLEPQHF; D gene: .; V gene: TRBV25-1; clone size: .; J gene: TRBJ1-5
CDR3 DNA: TGTGCCAGTAGACGGTCCGGGGGAGGCACCGGGGAGCTGTTTTTT; CDR3 protein: CASRRSGGGTGELFF; D gene: .; V gene: TRBV19; clone size: few; J gene: TRBJ2-2
CDR3 DNA: TGTGCCAGCAGCTGGACAGCTAACTATGGCTACACCTTC; CDR3 protein: CASSWTANYGYTF; D gene: .; V gene: TRBV28; clone size: many; J gene: TRBJ1-2
CDR3 DNA: TGTGCCAGCACCAACATGAACACCGGGGAGCTGTTTTTT; CDR3 protein: CASTNMNTGELFF; D gene: .; V gene: TRBV12-3/TRBV12-4; clone size: many; J gene: TRBJ2-2
CDR3 DNA: TGTGCCAGCAGCGTAGCGGGGCCTAGCTCCTACAATGAGCAGTTCTTC; CDR3 protein: CASSVAGPSSYNEQFF; D gene: .; V gene: TRBV9; clone size: many; J gene: TRBJ2-1
CDR3 DNA: TGTGCCAGCAGTTACGACAGGACCTACGAGCAGTACTTC; CDR3 protein: CASSYDRTYEQYF; D gene: .; V gene: TRBV6-5; clone size: few; J gene: TRBJ2-7
CDR3 DNA: TGTGCCAGCAGTCAGGGTTTGGGCAATCTCCAGCCCCAGCATTTT; CDR3 protein: CASSQGLGNLQPQHF; D gene: .; V gene: TRBV6-4; clone size: .; J gene: TRBJ1-5
CDR3 DNA: TGTGCCAGCAAAAGTGGCCAACTCCAAGAGACCCAGTACTTC; CDR3 protein: CASKSGQLQETQYF; D gene: .; V gene: TRBV28; clone size: few; J gene: TRBJ2-5
CDR3 DNA: TGTGCCAGCAGTTACACGGAGGGGGGGATCGGTGAGCAGTTCTTC; CDR3 protein: CASSYTEGGIGEQFF; D gene: .; V gene: TRBV6-5; clone size: many; J gene: TRBJ2-1
CDR3 DNA: TGTGCCAGCTCACCAGGCACTCAAGAGACCCAGTACTTC; CDR3 protein: CASSPGTQETQYF; D gene: .; V gene: TRBV18; clone size: many; J gene: TRBJ2-5
CDR3 DNA: TGTGCCAGCAGCTTATACGGTCCCTTCTCAGCGGGAGCGGGCACCGGGGAGCTGTTTTTT; CDR3 protein: CASSLYGPFSAGAGTGELFF; D gene: TRBD2; V gene: TRBV7-3; clone size: .; J gene: TRBJ2-2
CDR3 DNA: TGTGCCAGTAGTATTGGTGGGGGGGCGGAGCAGTTCTTC; CDR3 protein: CASSIGGGAEQFF; D gene: .; V gene: TRBV19; clone size: .; J gene: TRBJ2-1
CDR3 DNA: TGTGCCAGCACCAAGTCGGGACTAGCGACCGGGGAGCTGTTTTTT; CDR3 protein: CASTKSGLATGELFF; D gene: TRBD2; V gene: TRBV2; clone size: many; J gene: TRBJ2-2
CDR3 DNA: TGTGCCAGCAGTTTTCAGGGAACTGGGGCCAACGTCCTGACTTTC; CDR3 protein: CASSFQGTGANVLTF; D gene: .; V gene: TRBV28; clone size: many; J gene: TRBJ2-6
CDR3 DNA: TGTGCCAGCAGTACCGGACAGGGAGTCTCACCCCTCCACTTT; CDR3 protein: CASSTGQGVSPLHF; D gene: TRBD1; V gene: TRBV6-1; clone size: many; J gene: TRBJ1-6
CDR3 DNA: TGCAGTGCCGGACAGCCGTTCGAGCAGTTCTTC; CDR3 protein: CSAGQPFEQFF; D gene: .; V gene: TRBV20-1; clone size: many; J gene: TRBJ2-1
CDR3 DNA: TGCAGTGCTGAGACAGCTCAGGGCTCGGACTATGGCTACACCTTC; CDR3 protein: CSAETAQGSDYGYTF; D gene: .; V gene: TRBV20-1; clone size: .; J gene: TRBJ1-2
CDR3 DNA: TGTGCCAGTAGTTTAAGCAGAGGAGGTGAGCAGTTCTTC; CDR3 protein: CASSLSRGGEQFF; D gene: .; V gene: TRBV19; clone size: few; J gene: TRBJ2-1
CDR3 DNA: TGTGCCACCGACTGGCAACAGGGGATGCCCCAAGAGACCCAGTACTTC; CDR3 protein: CATDWQQGMPQETQYF; D gene: TRBD1; V gene: TRBV28; clone size: many; J gene: TRBJ2-5
CDR3 DNA: TGTGCCACCAGAGGGACTAGCTCCCGGCCCGGGGTGCTGTTTTTT; CDR3 protein: CATRGTSSRPGVLFF; D gene: TRBD2; V gene: TRBV6-1; clone size: .; J gene: TRBJ2-2
CDR3 DNA: TGCGCCAGCAGCCAAAGGACAGCAACTAATGAAAAACTGTTTTTT; CDR3 protein: CASSQRTATNEKLFF; D gene: .; V gene: TRBV4-3; clone size: few; J gene: TRBJ1-4
CDR3 DNA: TGTGCCAGCAGCGTGGCGACGGGACCCTACGAGCAGTACTTC; CDR3 protein: CASSVATGPYEQYF; D gene: .; V gene: TRBV9; clone size: many; J gene: TRBJ2-7
CDR3 DNA: TGTGCCAGCAGCTTAAAACGAGGGGGCGTAGGGGAAAAACTGTTTTTT; CDR3 protein: CASSLKRGGVGEKLFF; D gene: TRBD1; V gene: TRBV7-8; clone size: .; J gene: TRBJ1-4
CDR3 DNA: TGTGCCAGCCACCAGACGACAGGGGCGGCCGAGCAGTACTTC; CDR3 protein: CASHQTTGAAEQYF; D gene: TRBD1; V gene: TRBV6-2/TRBV6-3; clone size: many; J gene: TRBJ2-7
CDR3 DNA: TGCAGTGCTACCAACGACAGGCTCAATCAGCCCCAGCATTTT; CDR3 protein: CSATNDRLNQPQHF; D gene: .; V gene: TRBV20-1; clone size: many; J gene: TRBJ1-5
CDR3 DNA: TGTGCCAGCAGTTTCCAAAATGAGCAGTTCTTC; CDR3 protein: CASSFQNEQFF; D gene: .; V gene: TRBV12-3/TRBV12-4; clone size: many; J gene: TRBJ2-1
CDR3 DNA: TGCAGTGCTATAGGTCCTAGCGCCGAAATCGGAAATGAGCAGTTCTTC; CDR3 protein: CSAIGPSAEIGNEQFF; D gene: .; V gene: TRBV20-1; clone size: .; J gene: TRBJ2-1
CDR3 DNA: TGTGCCAGCAGCCAAGCCGGGGGATGGAACACTGAAGCTTTCTTT; CDR3 protein: CASSQAGGWNTEAFF; D gene: .; V gene: TRBV3-1; clone size: many; J gene: TRBJ1-1
CDR3 DNA: TGTGCCAGCAGTTTAAATAGGAATTCACCCCTCCACTTT; CDR3 protein: CASSLNRNSPLHF; D gene: .; V gene: TRBV27; clone size: many; J gene: TRBJ1-6
CDR3 DNA: TGTGCCAGCTCCCCCCCCTCAACTAATGAAAAACTGTTTTTT; CDR3 protein: CASSPPSTNEKLFF; D gene: .; V gene: TRBV18; clone size: .; J gene: TRBJ1-4
CDR3 DNA: TGTGCCACCAGTGACCCACGACAATTGGGGACCCAGTACTTC; CDR3 protein: CATSDPRQLGTQYF; D gene: .; V gene: TRBV24-1; clone size: few; J gene: TRBJ2-5